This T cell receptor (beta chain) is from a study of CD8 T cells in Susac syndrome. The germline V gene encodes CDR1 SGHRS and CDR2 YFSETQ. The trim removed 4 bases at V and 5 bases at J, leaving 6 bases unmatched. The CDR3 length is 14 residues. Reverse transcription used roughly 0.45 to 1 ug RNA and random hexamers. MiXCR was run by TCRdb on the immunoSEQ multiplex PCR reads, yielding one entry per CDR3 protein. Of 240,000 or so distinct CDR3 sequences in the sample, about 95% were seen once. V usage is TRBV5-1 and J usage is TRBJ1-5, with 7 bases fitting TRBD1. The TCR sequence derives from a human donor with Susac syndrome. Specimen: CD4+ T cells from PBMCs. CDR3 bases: TGCGCCAGCAGCCAGACAGGGTTTGATCAGCCCCAGCATTTT. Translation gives CASSQTGFDQPQHF.